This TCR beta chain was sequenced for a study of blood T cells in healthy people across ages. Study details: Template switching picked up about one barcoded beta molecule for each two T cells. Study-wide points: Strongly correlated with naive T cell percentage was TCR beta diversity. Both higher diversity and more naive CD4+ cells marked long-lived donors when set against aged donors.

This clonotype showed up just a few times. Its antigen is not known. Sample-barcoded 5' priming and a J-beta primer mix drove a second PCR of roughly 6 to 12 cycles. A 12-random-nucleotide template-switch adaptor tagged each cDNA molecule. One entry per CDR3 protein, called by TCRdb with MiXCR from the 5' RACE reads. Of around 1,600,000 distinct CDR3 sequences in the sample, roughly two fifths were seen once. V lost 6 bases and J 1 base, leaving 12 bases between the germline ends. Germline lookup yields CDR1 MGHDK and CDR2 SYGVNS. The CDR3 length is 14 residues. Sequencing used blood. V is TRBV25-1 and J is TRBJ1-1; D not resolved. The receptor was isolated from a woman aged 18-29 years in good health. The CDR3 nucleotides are TGTGCCAGCAGCCGAGGCATTACGAACACTGAAGCTTTCTTT. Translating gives CASSRGITNTEAFF.